The next 25 T cell receptor beta chains were all read from a single sample in a study of cytomegalovirus exposure and HLA in healthy donors. Primers for the PCR totalled 60 Vbeta and 13 Jbeta. Profiled with immunoSEQ multiplex PCR; TCRdb holds only in-frame clones, not every one. The sample features 120,000 to 150,000 clones, with 1.5% to 2% in its top ten. Material for sequencing was PBMCs. The receptors derive from a woman aged 50 to 60 in good health and CMV-seronegative.

V is TRBV2 and J is TRBJ2-7, with 11 bases identical to TRBD2. Germline assignment: CDR1 SNHLY and CDR2 FYNNEI. After removal of 7 bases from V and 3 bases from J, the junction contained 5 bases not matched to a gene. The CDR3 covers 14 residues. The DNA for the CDR3 is TGTGCCAGCATGCAGACTAGCGGGAACTACGAGCAGTACTTC. Its translation: CASMQTSGNYEQYF.

The V and J genes are TRBV6-1 and TRBJ1-5, with TRBD1 identical over 7 bases. Trimming cost V 4 bases and J 0 bases; bases outside gene matches: 9. The CDR3 runs to 17 residues. The germline CDR1 and CDR2 sequences are MNHNS and SASEGT. CDR3 in DNA: TGTGCCAGCAGTGCCCTCCCGGGACAGATTAGCAATCAGCCCCAGCATTTT. It encodes CASSALPGQISNQPQHF.

This chain links TRBV7-8 with TRBJ2-7; no firm D call. The CDR3 is made up of 12 amino acids. Germline V CDR1 and CDR2: SGHVS, FQNEAQ. The V end lost 5 bases, the J end lost 12 bases, and 17 bases lay between the germline ends. As DNA, the CDR3 is TGTGCCAGCAGCCACCTGGCGGAGATTTTGTACTTC. Translating gives CASSHLAEILYF. Filled out from reference TRBV7-8 and TRBJ2-7, the complete variable domain reads GAGVSQSPRYKVAKRGQDVALRCDPISGHVSLFWYQQALGQGPEFLTYFQNEAQLDKSGLPSDRFFAERPEGSVSTLKIQRTQQEDSAVYLCASSHLAEILYFGPGTRLTVT.

This chain links TRBV29-1 with TRBJ2-1; 7 nucleotides match TRBD1. V gave up 6 bases and J gave up 6 bases; unmatched junction bases: 5. Germline assignment: CDR1 SQVTM and CDR2 ANQGSEA. The CDR3 is 12 amino acids. The CDR3 nucleotides read TGCAGCGTCATACAGGGGTCCAATGAGCAGTTCTTC. Translating gives CSVIQGSNEQFF.

The rearrangement links TRBV5-1 to TRBJ2-3; 8 nucleotides line up with TRBD2. In germline, CDR1 is SGHRS, CDR2 YFSETQ. The CDR3 contains 15 residues. Trimming removed 6 bases from V and 4 bases from J; junction bases left unmatched: 10. The chain's CDR3 is CASTSEGLAADTQYF. DNA of the CDR3: TGCGCCAGCACCTCAGAAGGACTAGCAGCAGATACGCAGTATTTT.

The CDR3 DNA sequence: TGTGCCAGCAGTTCTACCCGACAGGGCCGAACAGATACGCAGTATTTT. Protein product: CASSSTRQGRTDTQYF. J is TRBJ2-3 and V is TRBV28; 7 nucleotides match TRBD1. The CDR3 has 16 residues. CDR1 MDHEN and CDR2 SYDVKM come from the germline V gene. V shed 4 bases and J 3 bases; nucleotides not matched to a gene: 10.

V usage is TRBV27 and J usage is TRBJ1-5; D is ambiguous. The CDR3 sequence is 14 residues long. The V gene lost 2 bases and the J gene lost 0 bases, with 5 bases spanning the gap. Germline-derived CDR1 and CDR2 are MNHEY and SMNVEV (reference sequence). The CDR3 DNA reads TGTGCCAGCAGTTTAGAGTATAGCAATCAGCCCCAGCATTTT. As protein: CASSLEYSNQPQHF.

The chain is built from TRBV7-8 and TRBJ1-5; D perhaps matches TRBD1 (6 bases). The CDR3 loop spans 14 amino acids. The germline V gene has CDR1 SGHVS and CDR2 FQNEAQ. The V and J ends lost 0 bases and 4 bases respectively, with 7 bases between them. CDR3: CASSLAQGNQPQHF. CDR3 nucleotides: TGTGCCAGCAGCTTAGCGCAGGGGAATCAGCCCCAGCATTTT.

V usage is TRBV7-9 and J usage is TRBJ2-2, with D possibly TRBD1 on 6 matching bases. Trimming pared 0 bases from V and 4 bases from J, leaving 12 bases between. Germline V gene data show CDR1 as SEHNR and CDR2 as FQNEAQ (reference sequence). This CDR3 comprises 16 residues. Here the CDR3 reads CASSLAPRTVTGELFF. The DNA for the CDR3 is TGTGCCAGCAGCTTAGCCCCTCGGACAGTCACCGGGGAGCTGTTTTTT.

The gene calls are TRBV11-2 and TRBJ1-1, with TRBD1 matching 8 bases. V lost 5 bases to trimming and J lost 4 bases; unmatched junction nucleotides: 9. Germline-derived CDR1 and CDR2 are SGHAT and FQNNGV. The CDR3 extends over 15 amino acids. CDR3 in DNA: TGTGCCAGCAGCGTCCGACAGGGGTTGTCCACTGAAGCTTTCTTT. It translates to CASSVRQGLSTEAFF.

This chain links TRBV7-2 with TRBJ1-5; possible D gene TRBD1, 5 bases. Germline CDR1 SGHTA, CDR2 FQGNSA. CDR3 length equals 13 residues. Trimming left V 2 bases short and J 5 bases short, with 7 bases between. CDR3 in amino acids: CASSLKGDQPQHF. CDR3 DNA sequence: TGTGCCAGCAGCTTAAAAGGGGATCAGCCCCAGCATTTT.

The V and J genes are TRBV11-1 and TRBJ2-4, with TRBD1 as a possible D gene (5 bases). Germline V CDR1 and CDR2: SGHAT, FQDESV (reference sequence). The CDR3 loop spans 15 amino acids. V was pared by 5 bases and J by 0 bases, with 11 bases between. CDR3 in amino acids: CASSHMTVAKNIQYF. CDR3 DNA: TGTGCCAGCAGCCATATGACAGTAGCCAAAAACATTCAGTACTTC.

This chain uses TRBV28 with TRBJ2-1; TRBD2 matches at 9 bases. The V gene's germline CDR1 is MDHEN and CDR2 SYDVKM. The CDR3 has 15 amino acids. V lost 1 base, J lost 16 bases, and 14 bases stayed unmatched. The CDR3 nucleotides are TGTGCCAGCAGTTTATCTCTCAATAGCGGGAGTGGCTATTTCTTC. Translated, it gives CASSLSLNSGSGYFF. Combining the CDR3 with reference TRBV28 and TRBJ2-1 gives the whole variable domain DVKVTQSSRYLVKRTGEKVFLECVQDMDHENMFWYRQDPGLGLRLIYFSYDVKMKEKGDIPEGYSVSREKKERFSLILESASTNQTSMYLCASSLSLNSGSGYFFGPGTRLTVL.

V is TRBV4-2 and J is TRBJ2-1; D might be TRBD2 (6 bases). This CDR3 contains 15 residues. Germline-derived CDR1 and CDR2 are LGHNA and YNFKEQ. V lost 4 bases and J lost 11, with 21 bases in between. The DNA for the CDR3 is TGTGCCAGCAGCCTAGATGGAGAACTAGCTAGGAAGCAGTTCTTC. Protein: CASSLDGELARKQFF.

The J gene is TRBJ1-1, the V gene TRBV4-2, with TRBD1 matching over 7 bases. CDR1 and CDR2 (germline): LGHNA, YNFKEQ. CDR3 length: 16 amino acids. With 1 base clipped from V and 5 bases from J, the junction kept 10 bases outside the gene matches. The DNA for the CDR3 is TGTGCCAGCAGCCAAGCCCTGACAGGGAGAGAAACTGAAGCTTTCTTT. This translates into CASSQALTGRETEAFF.

This chain links TRBV9 with TRBJ2-7, with a tentative D call TRBD1 (5 bases). Trimming shortened V by 3 bases and J by 0 bases, and 10 bases separated the two germline ends. CDR3 length: 14 amino acids. CDR1 and CDR2 (germline): SGDLS, YYNGEE. The CDR3 DNA is TGTGCCAGCAGCGCCACAGGTCACTCCTACGAGCAGTACTTC. It codes for CASSATGHSYEQYF.

The chain joins TRBV9 to TRBJ2-7, with 7 bases fitting TRBD2. Trimming removed 6 bases from V and 3 bases from J; junction bases left unmatched: 9. The CDR3 totals 14 residues. The germline CDR1 and CDR2 sequences are SGDLS and YYNGEE. The CDR3 protein is CASNPSGKDYEQYF. The CDR3 bases are TGTGCCAGCAATCCCAGCGGGAAGGACTACGAGCAGTACTTC.

The V and J genes are TRBV19 and TRBJ2-7; TRBD2 agrees at 12 bases. The CDR3 spans 15 residues. The germline CDR1 and CDR2 sequences are LNHDA and SQIVND (reference sequence). Losses at the gene ends were 5 bases for V and 2 bases for J; bases not matched to a gene: 4. The CDR3 sequence: CASSLAGGAPYEQYF. CDR3 nucleotides: TGTGCCAGTAGTCTAGCGGGGGGGGCCCCCTACGAGCAGTACTTC.

This chain uses TRBV19 with TRBJ2-2; 8 nucleotides match TRBD2. The CDR3 contains 18 residues. Trimming cost V 0 bases and J 5 bases; bases outside gene matches: 11. From germline, CDR1 is LNHDA and CDR2 SQIVND (reference sequence). CDR3 DNA: TGTGCCAGTAGTATAGATCTATACGGGGGGGCTAGAACCGGGGAGCTGTTTTTT. Amino acids: CASSIDLYGGARTGELFF.

The J gene is TRBJ1-5, the V gene TRBV7-9; no clear D gene. The V end lost 3 bases, the J end lost 1 base, and 7 bases lay between the germline ends. The CDR3 contains 14 residues. Germline V gene data show CDR1 as SEHNR and CDR2 as FQNEAQ (reference sequence). As DNA, the CDR3 is TGTGCCAGCAGCTTTGTGGCAAGCAATCAGCCCCAGCATTTT. It yields the protein CASSFVASNQPQHF.

The rearrangement links TRBV2 to TRBJ2-7, with TRBD1 matching 10 bases. This CDR3 is 15 amino acids long. Germline V lookup: CDR1 SNHLY, CDR2 FYNNEI. V lost 4 bases and J lost 2; bases outside the gene matches: 5. In DNA, the CDR3 is TGTGCCAGCAGTGCGGGGACAGGGGTCCCCTACGAGCAGTACTTC. Amino acids: CASSAGTGVPYEQYF.

The chain has TRBV5-4 and TRBJ1-6, with 7 bases lining up with TRBD1. CDR1 is SGHNT and CDR2 is YYREEE in the germline V gene (reference sequence). The V gene end was trimmed by 4 bases and the J gene end by 9 bases; junction bases not matched to a gene: 7. CDR3 length: 14 residues. CDR3 bases: TGTGCCAGCAGCCCAGGGGGTTGGGGTTCACCCCTCCACTTT. It codes for CASSPGGWGSPLHF.

V usage is TRBV15 and J usage is TRBJ2-3, with a possible D match to TRBD2 (6 bases). CDR1 LNHNV and CDR2 YYDKDF come from the germline V gene (reference sequence). The CDR3 loop spans 17 amino acids. V lost 4 bases and J lost 2, with 19 bases in between. The CDR3 region has the DNA TGTGCCACCAGCACGGGAGTTGGGACGGTTCTCACAGATACGCAGTATTTT. This codes for CATSTGVGTVLTDTQYF.

The chain combines TRBV19 with TRBJ2-5; the match to TRBD1 covers 7 bases. The CDR3 sequence is 13 residues long. J gave up 3 bases and V 4 bases, and 2 bases lay outside the gene matches. Per the germline V gene, CDR1 is LNHDA and CDR2 is SQIVND (reference sequence). The CDR3 DNA follows: TGTGCCAGTAGTACCGACAGGGAAGAGACCCAGTACTTC. It codes for CASSTDREETQYF. The full variable domain, completed using reference TRBV19 and TRBJ2-5, is DGGITQSPKYLFRKEGQNVTLSCEQNLNHDAMYWYRQDPGQGLRLIYYSQIVNDFQKGDIAEGYSVSREKKESFPLTVTSAQKNPTAFYLCASSTDREETQYFGPGTRLLVL.

The chain employs TRBV6-5 and TRBJ1-6; a possible D gene is TRBD1 (5 bases). Trimming took off 4 bases at V and 5 bases at J, with 12 bases between the two ends. CDR1 MNHEY and CDR2 SVGAGI come from the germline V gene. The CDR3 has 15 amino acids. DNA for the CDR3: TGTGCCAGCAGTTCAGGGCTCTTGGATAATTCACCCCTCCACTTT. Its translation is CASSSGLLDNSPLHF.